These 9 T cell receptor beta chains share one sample of origin, sequenced in a study of T cells in Graves' hyperthyroidism and ophthalmopathy. Amplification targeted TCR beta CDR3 regions from RNA transcripts. The TCR CDR3 first-round RT-PCR relied on the HTBI primer set. In TCRdb, the multiplex PCR reads were re-called with MiXCR into one record per CDR3 protein. The data show more than 150,000 distinct CDR3 sequences, around 15% seen once. Sequencing was done on a sample of blood. The origin of the receptors is a woman aged 45-65 years with Graves' hyperthyroidism.

The rearrangement joins TRBV19 to TRBJ1-2; TRBD1 is a possible D gene (6 bases). CDR3 length equals 15 residues. V lost 4 bases to trimming and J lost 3 bases, with 15 bases between them. The germline CDR1 and CDR2 sequences are LNHDA and SQIVND (reference sequence). CDR3 coding DNA: TGTGCCAGTAGTACACAGGGCTTAGGGGACTATGGCTACACCTTC. It codes for CASSTQGLGDYGYTF.

The sample holds many counts of this clonotype. The chain uses TRBV5-1 and TRBJ2-7, with 8 bases identical to TRBD1. The V gene end was trimmed by 5 bases and the J gene end by 0 bases; junction bases not matched to a gene: 1. The CDR3 is 13 residues long. Per the germline V gene, CDR1 is SGHRS and CDR2 is YFSETQ. The DNA for the CDR3 is TGCGCCAGCAGGGGACAGGACTCCTACGAGCAGTACTTC. The encoded protein is CASRGQDSYEQYF.

This clonotype showed up many times. This rearrangement joins TRBV7-3 to TRBJ2-3, with D perhaps assigned TRBD1 or TRBD2 (7 bases each). The germline CDR1 and CDR2 sequences are SGHTA and FQGTGA. CDR3 length: 15 amino acids. Trimming stripped 2 bases from V and 3 bases from J, with 12 bases between. The CDR3 sequence is CASSLQGGGTDTQYF. The CDR3 DNA sequence: TGTGCCAGCAGCTTACAGGGGGGGGGTACAGATACGCAGTATTTT.

This clonotype was detected ten times or more. V gene TRBV5-1 combines with J gene TRBJ1-2; a weak D match, TRBD1 (5 bases). Between the trimmed V and J ends, which lost 0 bases and 6 bases, there was a span of 12 bases. Germline lookup yields CDR1 SGHRS and CDR2 YFSETQ. The CDR3 covers 14 residues. The CDR3 DNA follows: TGCGCCAGCAGCTTGGTTGGGGCCGGGGATGGCTACACCTTC. This sequence encodes CASSLVGAGDGYTF.

This clonotype was found many times. The chain recombines TRBV2 with TRBJ1-5, with D possibly being TRBD1 (6 bases). Trimming shortened V by 7 bases and J by 2 bases, and 12 bases separated the two germline ends. Germline loops: CDR1 SNHLY, CDR2 FYNNEI. CDR3 length: 14 residues. The CDR3 loop reads CASIEGVGNQPQHF. The DNA of the CDR3 is TGTGCCAGCATCGAGGGGGTGGGCAATCAGCCCCAGCATTTT.

J is TRBJ1-2 and V is TRBV5-8, with TRBD1 matching over 7 bases. The CDR3 contains 14 residues. Germline V gene lookup returns CDR1 SGHTS and CDR2 YDEGEE. V shed 4 bases, J shed 4 bases, and the junction held 7 bases outside the gene matches. CDR3 residues: CASSLRQGFYGYTF. In DNA form, the CDR3 reads TGTGCCAGCAGCCTGAGACAGGGATTCTATGGCTACACCTTC.

This clonotype was recorded at least ten times. Here the CDR3 DNA reads TGTGCCAGCAGGGTGGACAGTTTGAACACTGAAGCTTTCTTT. Its protein product is CASRVDSLNTEAFF. This chain joins TRBV6-1 and TRBJ1-1, with D perhaps matching TRBD1 (6 bases). The CDR3 contains 14 residues. Trimming took off 6 bases at V and 0 bases at J, with 11 bases between the two ends. Germline CDR1 is MNHNS and CDR2 is SASEGT.

In this sample, this clonotype turned up many times. This chain joins TRBV20-1 and TRBJ1-1, with D uncertain. CDR1 and CDR2 (germline): DFQATT, SNEGSKA (reference sequence). This CDR3 contains 11 residues. The CDR3, as DNA: TGCAGGATAACCGGTGGAACTGAAGCTTTCTTT. It codes for CRITGGTEAFF.

This clonotype was picked up one time. J is TRBJ1-1 and V is TRBV20-1, with TRBD1 as a possible D gene (5 bases). Germline V gene sequence: CDR1 DFQATT, CDR2 SNEGSKA (reference sequence). This CDR3 has 12 amino acids. Trimming stripped 3 bases from V and 8 bases from J, with 13 bases between. CDR3 coding DNA: TGCAGTGCTAGGCGCCAGGGCTACGAAGCTTTCTTT. Translating it yields CSARRQGYEAFF.